The 2 T cell receptor beta chains below all came from one sample that was sequenced in a study of shared clonotypes between healthy human individuals. The protocol was immunoSEQ multiplex PCR, while the TCRdb copy is restricted to in-frame clones and leaves out a portion. The table has around 2.5 million clones, 93% seen once. What was sequenced was naive CD4+ T cells from PBMCs. Subset denoted: CD45RA+ positively selected. These receptors were taken from a man aged 18 to 29 in good health. Some clones in this sample may be carry-over from other donors' samples.

There are a few counts of this clone. The chain has TRBV7-9 and TRBJ1-5, with D unresolved. The CDR3 sequence is 14 residues long. V was clipped by 8 bases and J by 2 bases, with 13 bases between them. Germline V gene sequence: CDR1 SEHNR, CDR2 FQNEAQ (reference sequence). CDR3 region: CASQGSEGNQPQHF. DNA of the CDR3: TGTGCCAGCCAAGGGAGTGAGGGCAATCAGCCCCAGCATTTT.

In the case of this clone: Different DNA sequences within this sample yield the same CDR3. The CDR3 spells CASSLRSLPDTQYF. As DNA, the CDR3 is TGCGCCAGCAGCTTGCGGAGTCTCCCAGATACGCAGTATTTT. V gene TRBV5-1 combines with J gene TRBJ2-3, with D unclear. The V gene's germline CDR1 is SGHRS and CDR2 YFSETQ. This CDR3 spans 14 amino acids. The V end lost 1 base, the J end lost 4 bases, and 10 bases lay between the germline ends.